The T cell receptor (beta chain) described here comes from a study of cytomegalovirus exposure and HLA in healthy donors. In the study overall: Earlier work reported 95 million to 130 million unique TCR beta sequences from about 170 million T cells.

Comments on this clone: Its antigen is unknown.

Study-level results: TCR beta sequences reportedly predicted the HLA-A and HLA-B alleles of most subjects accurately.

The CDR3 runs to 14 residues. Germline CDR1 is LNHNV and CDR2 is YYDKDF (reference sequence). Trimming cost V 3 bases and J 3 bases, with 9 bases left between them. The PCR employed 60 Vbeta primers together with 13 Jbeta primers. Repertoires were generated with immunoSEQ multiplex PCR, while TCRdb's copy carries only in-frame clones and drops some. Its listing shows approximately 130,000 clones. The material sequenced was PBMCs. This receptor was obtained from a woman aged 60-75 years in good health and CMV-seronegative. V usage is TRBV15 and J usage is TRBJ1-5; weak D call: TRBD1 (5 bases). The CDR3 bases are TGTGCCACCAGCAGGGGGCAATCCAATCAGCCCCAGCATTTT. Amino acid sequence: CATSRGQSNQPQHF.